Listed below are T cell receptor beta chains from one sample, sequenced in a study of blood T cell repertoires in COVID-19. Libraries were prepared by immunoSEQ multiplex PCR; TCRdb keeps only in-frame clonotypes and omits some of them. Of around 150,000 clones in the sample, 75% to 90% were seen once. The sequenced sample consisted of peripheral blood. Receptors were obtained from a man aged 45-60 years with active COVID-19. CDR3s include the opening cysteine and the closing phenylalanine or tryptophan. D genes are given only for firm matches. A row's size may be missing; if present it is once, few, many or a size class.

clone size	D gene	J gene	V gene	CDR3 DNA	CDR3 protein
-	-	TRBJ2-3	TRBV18	TGTGCCAGCTCACCCTCCGTAGATACGCAGTATTTT	CASSPSVDTQYF
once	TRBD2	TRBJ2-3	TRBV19	TGTGCCAGTACCGTGAGCGGGGGACTAGTGGGCACAGATACGCAGTATTTT	CASTVSGGLVGTDTQYF
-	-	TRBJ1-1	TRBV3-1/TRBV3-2	TGTGCCAGCGTCTCGATGACAGGTGACACTGAAGCTTTCTTT	CASVSMTGDTEAFF
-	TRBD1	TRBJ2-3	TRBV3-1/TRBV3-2	TGTGCCAGCAGCATTCGGGACAGGTTCACAGATACGCAGTATTTT	CASSIRDRFTDTQYF
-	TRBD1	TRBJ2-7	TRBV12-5	TGTGCTAGTGGATGGACAGGGACCTACGAGCAGTACTTC	CASGWTGTYEQYF
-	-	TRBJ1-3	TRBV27	TGTGCCAGCAGTTCATACCGTCCGAGTCCGGGGAACACCATATATTTT	CASSSYRPSPGNTIYF
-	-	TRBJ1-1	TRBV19	TGTGCCAGTAAAGGACAGACGAACACTGAAGCTTTCTTT	CASKGQTNTEAFF
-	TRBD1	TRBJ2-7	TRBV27	TGTGCCAGCAGTTTATACGGACAGGTTGACGAGCAGTACTTC	CASSLYGQVDEQYF
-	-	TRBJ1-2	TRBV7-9	TGTGCCAGCAGCAACTACGACCGGTTCTATGGCTACACCTTC	CASSNYDRFYGYTF
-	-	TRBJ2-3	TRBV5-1	TGCGCCAGCAGCTTAGCTACCGCCGGTACGCAGTATTTT	CASSLATAGTQYF
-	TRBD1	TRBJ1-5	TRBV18	TGTGCCAGCTCCCGAACCCAGTCTCGACAGGGGCATCAGCCCCAGCATTTT	CASSRTQSRQGHQPQHF
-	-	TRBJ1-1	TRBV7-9	TGTGCCAGCAGCATAGACAAGAACACTGAAGCTTTCTTT	CASSIDKNTEAFF
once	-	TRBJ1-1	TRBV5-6	TGTGCCAGCAGCCCCCCGGGGGGTCGCGTGAGTTTCTTT	CASSPPGGRVSFF
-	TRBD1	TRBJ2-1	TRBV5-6	TGTGCCAGCAGCTTGAACAGGGGGCCCAATGAGCAGTTCTTC	CASSLNRGPNEQFF
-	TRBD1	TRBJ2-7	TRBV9	TGTGCCAGCAGTGCCGGGACAGGGGGTTACGAGCAGTACTTC	CASSAGTGGYEQYF
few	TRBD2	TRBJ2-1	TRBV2	TGTGCCAGCACCTACCGTCCGGGACTAGGGGCTGAGGGGGTTGACAATGAGCAGTTCTTC	CASTYRPGLGAEGVDNEQFF
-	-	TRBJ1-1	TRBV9	TGTGCCAGCAGCGCCCGGGATTTCACTGAAGCTTTCTTT	CASSARDFTEAFF
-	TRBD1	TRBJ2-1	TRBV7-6	TGTGCCAGCAGCTTGAGGGACAGGGGTTTTACCTACAATGAGCAGTTCTTC	CASSLRDRGFTYNEQFF
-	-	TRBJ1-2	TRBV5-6	TGTGCCAGCAGCAGGGGACACCTGAACTATGGCTACACCTTC	CASSRGHLNYGYTF
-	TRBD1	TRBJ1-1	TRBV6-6	TGTGCCAGCGGAACCGGGACAGGGAGGAGTGAAGCTTTCTTT	CASGTGTGRSEAFF
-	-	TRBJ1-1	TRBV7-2	TGTGCCAGCAGCAGTTTTACAGATAGCACTGAAGCTTTCTTT	CASSSFTDSTEAFF
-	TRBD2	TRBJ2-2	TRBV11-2	TGTGCCAGCAGCTTAGCGGGGACTAGCCCTCTGCAGCTGTTTTTT	CASSLAGTSPLQLFF
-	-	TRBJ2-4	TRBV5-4	TGTGCCAGCAGCTTGGTAGGGGCCAACCCGTTAGCCAAAAACATTCAGTACTTC	CASSLVGANPLAKNIQYF
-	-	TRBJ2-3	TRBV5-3	TGTGCCAGAAGCCCTTACCTAACAGGGTTGGATACGCAGTATTTT	CARSPYLTGLDTQYF
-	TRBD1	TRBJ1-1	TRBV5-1	TGCGCCAGCAGCTCCGGGACAGGGGTGAACACTGAAGCTTTCTTT	CASSSGTGVNTEAFF
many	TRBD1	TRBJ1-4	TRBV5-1	TGCGCCAGCAGCCGTACCGGGACAGGGACTAATGAAAAACTGTTTTTT	CASSRTGTGTNEKLFF